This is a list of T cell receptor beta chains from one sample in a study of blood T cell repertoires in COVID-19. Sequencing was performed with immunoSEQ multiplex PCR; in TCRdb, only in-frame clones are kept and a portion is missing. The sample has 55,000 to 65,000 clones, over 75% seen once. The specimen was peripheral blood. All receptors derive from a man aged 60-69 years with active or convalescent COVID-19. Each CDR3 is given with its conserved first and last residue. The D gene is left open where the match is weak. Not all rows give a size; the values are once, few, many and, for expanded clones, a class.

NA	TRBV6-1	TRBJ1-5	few	TGTGCCAGCAGTGAAGCGCGGGGGATTCAGCCCCAGCATTTT	CASSEARGIQPQHF
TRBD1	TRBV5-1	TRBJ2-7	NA	TGCGCCAGCAGCAACGACCGGACAGGGGTTGAGCAGTACTTC	CASSNDRTGVEQYF
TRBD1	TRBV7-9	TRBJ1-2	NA	TGTGCCAGCAGCTTAGGGGACAGTAACTATGGCTACACCTTC	CASSLGDSNYGYTF
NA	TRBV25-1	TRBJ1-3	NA	TGTGCCAGCAGTGGTGGACACGTCTCTGGAAACACCATATATTTT	CASSGGHVSGNTIYF
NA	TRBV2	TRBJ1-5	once	TGTGCCAGCAGTGGGGAGGGTTTAAGCAATCAGCCCCAGCATTTT	CASSGEGLSNQPQHF
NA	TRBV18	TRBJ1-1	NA	TGTGCCAGCTGGGGTGGGGCCGGAACTGAAGCTTTCTTT	CASWGGAGTEAFF
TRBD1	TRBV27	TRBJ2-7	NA	TGTGCCAGCAGTCGGCCGGGACAGGGCTACGAGCAGTACTTC	CASSRPGQGYEQYF
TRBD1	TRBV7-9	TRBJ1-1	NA	TGTGCCAGCAGCTTAAAGACAGGGCTCACTGAAGCTTTCTTT	CASSLKTGLTEAFF
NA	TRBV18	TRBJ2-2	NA	TGTGCCAGCTCACCGGGCGGGGCCAGGGAGCTGTTTTTT	CASSPGGARELFF
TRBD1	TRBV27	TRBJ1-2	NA	TGTGCCAGCGGCCCACGGGACAGCCGTAACTATGGCTACACCTTC	CASGPRDSRNYGYTF
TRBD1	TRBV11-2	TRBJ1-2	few	TGTGCCAGCAGCTCCGACAGGGCGCGTGGCTACACCTTC	CASSSDRARGYTF
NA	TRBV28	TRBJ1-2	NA	TGTGCCAGCAGTCTCAACTATGGCTACACCTTC	CASSLNYGYTF
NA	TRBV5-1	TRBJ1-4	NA	TGCGCCAGCAGCCCCCGAGAGGGTGAAAAACTGTTTTTT	CASSPREGEKLFF
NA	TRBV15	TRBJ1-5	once	TGTGCCACCAGCAGAGCTGACAGATATCAGCCCCAGCATTTT	CATSRADRYQPQHF
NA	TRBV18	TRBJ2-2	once	TGTGCCAGCTCACCCGAACAGGGGGGGAGCACCGGGGAGCTGTTTTTT	CASSPEQGGSTGELFF
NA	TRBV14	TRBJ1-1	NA	TGTGCCAGCAGGCTGACGACAGCATCGAACACTGAAGCTTTCTTT	CASRLTTASNTEAFF
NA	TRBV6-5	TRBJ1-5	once	TGTGCCAGCATCGGGGGGTCCGATAATCAGCCCCAGCATTTT	CASIGGSDNQPQHF
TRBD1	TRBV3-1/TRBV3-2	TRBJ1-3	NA	TGTGCCAGCAGCTCACCCCGGCAGAGGGGGCCCCCCCTAGGAAACACCATATATTTT	CASSSPRQRGPPLGNTIYF
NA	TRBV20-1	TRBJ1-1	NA	TGCAGTGCTAGTACGACAGTGAACACTGAAGCTTTCTTT	CSASTTVNTEAFF
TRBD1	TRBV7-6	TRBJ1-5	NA	TGTGCCAGCAGCTTAGCGACAGGGAAAAGGAGCAATCAGCCCCAGCATTTT	CASSLATGKRSNQPQHF
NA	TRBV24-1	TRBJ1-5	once	TGTGCCACCAGTGATAGACAGGCGACTCAGCCCCAGCATTTT	CATSDRQATQPQHF
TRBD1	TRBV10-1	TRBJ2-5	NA	TGCGCCAGCAGTGACCGGGACAGGGAGACCCAGTACTTC	CASSDRDRETQYF
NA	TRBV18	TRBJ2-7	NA	TGTGCCAGCTCACGGACTGATTCCTACGAGCAGTACTTC	CASSRTDSYEQYF
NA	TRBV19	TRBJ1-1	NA	TGTGCCAGTAGTATAGATCATGAGGGTTCGAACACTGAAGCTTTCTTT	CASSIDHEGSNTEAFF
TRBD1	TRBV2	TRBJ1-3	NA	TGTGCCAGCAGTGAAGGGGACAGGGGGAGAAACACCATATATTTT	CASSEGDRGRNTIYF
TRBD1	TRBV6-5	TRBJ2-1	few	TGTGCCAGCAGTTACTTGGGTAAGGACAGGTCGATGTTCTTC	CASSYLGKDRSMFF
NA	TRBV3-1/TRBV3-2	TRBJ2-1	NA	TGTGCCAGCAGCCTATCAGGGGTGAATGAGCAGTTCTTC	CASSLSGVNEQFF
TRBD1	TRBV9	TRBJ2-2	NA	TGTGCCAGCAGCCCTCCGGGACAGGGGGTTACCGGGGAGCTGTTTTTT	CASSPPGQGVTGELFF
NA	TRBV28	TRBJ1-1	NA	TGTGCCAGCGCCGTTAGGGGCACTGAAGCTTTCTTT	CASAVRGTEAFF
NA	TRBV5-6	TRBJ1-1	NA	TGTGCCAGCAGCTTATTCAGGGAGGGAACTGAAGCTTTCTTT	CASSLFREGTEAFF
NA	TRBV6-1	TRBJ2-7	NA	TGTGCCAGCAGTGACCGGGACACCGACTACGAGCAGTACTTC	CASSDRDTDYEQYF
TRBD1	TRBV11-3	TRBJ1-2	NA	TGTGCCAGCAGCTCATTACACAGGGGGCTTCTGAACTATGGCTACACCTTC	CASSSLHRGLLNYGYTF
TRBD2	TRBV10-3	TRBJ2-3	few	TGTGCCATCAGCCCACTAGCGGAAACTAGCACAGATACGCAGTATTTT	CAISPLAETSTDTQYF
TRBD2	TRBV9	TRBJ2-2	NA	TGTGCCAGCAGCGTACTAGCGGGGGGCACGAACACCGGGGAGCTGTTTTTT	CASSVLAGGTNTGELFF
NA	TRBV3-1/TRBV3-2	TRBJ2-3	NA	TGTGCCAGCAGCCAAGCCAATCCAGATACGCAGTATTTT	CASSQANPDTQYF
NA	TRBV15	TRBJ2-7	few	TGTGCCACCAGCAGAGAATTTGTGGGAGCTTACGAGCAGTACTTC	CATSREFVGAYEQYF